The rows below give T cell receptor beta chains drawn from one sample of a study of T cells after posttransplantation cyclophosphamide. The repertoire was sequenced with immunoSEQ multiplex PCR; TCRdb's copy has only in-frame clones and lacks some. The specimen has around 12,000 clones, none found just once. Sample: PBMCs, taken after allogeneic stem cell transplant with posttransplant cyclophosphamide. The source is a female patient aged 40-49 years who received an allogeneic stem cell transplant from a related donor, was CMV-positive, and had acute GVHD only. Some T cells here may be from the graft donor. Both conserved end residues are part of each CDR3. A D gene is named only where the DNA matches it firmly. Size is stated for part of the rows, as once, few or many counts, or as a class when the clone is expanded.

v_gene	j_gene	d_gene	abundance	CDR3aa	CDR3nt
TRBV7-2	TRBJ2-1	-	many	CASSLGGSNEQFF	TGTGCCAGCAGCTTAGGAGGGAGCAATGAGCAGTTCTTC
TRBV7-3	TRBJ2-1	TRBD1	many	CASSSGQGYNEQFF	TGTGCCAGCAGCTCGGGACAGGGATACAATGAGCAGTTCTTC
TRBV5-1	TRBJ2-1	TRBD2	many	CASSFSGGANEQFF	TGCGCCAGCAGCTTTAGCGGGGGGGCCAATGAGCAGTTCTTC
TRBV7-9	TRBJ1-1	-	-	CASGKRGNPMNTEAFF	TGTGCCAGCGGCAAGCGGGGGAACCCTATGAACACTGAAGCTTTCTTT
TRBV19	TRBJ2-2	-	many	CASSIQGNGELFF	TGTGCCAGTAGTATACAGGGAAACGGGGAGCTGTTTTTT
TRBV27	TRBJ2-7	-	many	CASSSLPQGTAEQYF	TGTGCCAGCAGTTCATTACCACAGGGGACTGCCGAGCAGTACTTC
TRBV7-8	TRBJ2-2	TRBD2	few	CASSQLAGGRGTGELFF	TGTGCCAGCAGCCAACTAGCGGGAGGGAGGGGCACCGGGGAGCTGTTTTTT
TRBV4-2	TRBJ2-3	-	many	CASSQTRVATDTQYF	TGTGCCAGCAGCCAAACTAGAGTTGCCACAGATACGCAGTATTTT
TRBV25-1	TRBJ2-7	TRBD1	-	CATTPGQGRYEQYF	TGTGCCACTACTCCAGGACAGGGGAGGTACGAGCAGTACTTC
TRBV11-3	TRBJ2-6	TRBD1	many	CASSSGTGFLAGANVLTF	TGTGCCAGCAGCTCCGGGACAGGGTTCCTCGCTGGGGCCAACGTCCTGACTTTC
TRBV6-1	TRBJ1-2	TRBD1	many	CASSGGQGVNGYTF	TGTGCCAGCAGTGGGGGACAGGGAGTGAATGGCTACACCTTC
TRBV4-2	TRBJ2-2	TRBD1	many	CASSHSNTGTGITGELFF	TGTGCCAGCAGCCATTCAAATACCGGGACAGGAATCACCGGGGAGCTGTTTTTT
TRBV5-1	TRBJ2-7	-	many	CASHKDLAGEQYF	TGCGCCAGCCACAAAGACCTGGCGGGCGAGCAGTACTTC
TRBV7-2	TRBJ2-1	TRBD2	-	CASSLEGLANNEQFF	TGTGCCAGCAGCTTAGAGGGACTAGCGAATAATGAGCAGTTCTTC
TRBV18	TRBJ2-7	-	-	CASSPGGYEQYF	TGTGCCAGCTCACCAGGGGGGTACGAGCAGTACTTC
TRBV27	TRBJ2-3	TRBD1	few	CATDRGPTDTQYF	TGTGCCACAGACAGGGGGCCCACAGATACGCAGTATTTT
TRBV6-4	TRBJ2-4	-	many	CASSGPIAKNIQYF	TGTGCCAGCAGTGGGCCGATAGCCAAAAACATTCAGTACTTC
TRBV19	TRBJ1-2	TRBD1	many	CASGGAGGFGYTF	TGTGCCTCAGGGGGCGCGGGTGGATTTGGCTACACCTTC
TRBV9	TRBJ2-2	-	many	CASSVEAGLNTGELFF	TGTGCCAGCAGCGTAGAGGCGGGATTGAACACCGGGGAGCTGTTTTTT
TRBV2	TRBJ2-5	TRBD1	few	CASRGQGRRQETQYF	TGTGCCAGCAGGGGACAGGGTCGACGACAAGAGACCCAGTACTTC
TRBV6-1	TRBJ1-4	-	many	CASRVTGSGEKLFF	TGTGCCAGCAGGGTTACAGGGTCGGGTGAAAAACTGTTTTTT
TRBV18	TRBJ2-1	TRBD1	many	CASSPTGVGDSKLQQFF	TGTGCCAGCTCACCTACCGGGGTGGGGGACAGTAAGCTCCAGCAGTTCTTC
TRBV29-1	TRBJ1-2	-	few	CSVTGISYGYTF	TGCAGCGTTACGGGTATTTCCTATGGCTACACCTTC
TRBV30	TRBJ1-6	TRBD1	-	CAWSVGQGDSPLHF	TGTGCCTGGAGTGTAGGACAGGGGGATTCACCCCTCCACTTT
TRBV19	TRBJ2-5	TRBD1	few	CASSKQGAGTQYF	TGTGCCAGTAGTAAACAGGGGGCTGGGACCCAGTACTTC
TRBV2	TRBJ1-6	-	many	CASSGGRINSPLHF	TGTGCCAGCAGTGGAGGCAGAATTAATTCACCCCTCCACTTT
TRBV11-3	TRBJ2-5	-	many	CASSSSAQGWGETQYF	TGTGCCAGCAGCTCATCGGCGCAGGGTTGGGGAGAGACCCAGTACTTC
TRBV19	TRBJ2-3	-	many	CASSIAGYPDTQYF	TGTGCCAGTAGTATTGCGGGGTATCCAGATACGCAGTATTTT
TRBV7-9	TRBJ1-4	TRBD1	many	CASSLGQGLLF	TGTGCCAGCAGCCTCGGACAGGGCTTGCTTTTT
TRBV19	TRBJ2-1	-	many	CASSKGGSYNEQFF	TGTGCCAGTAGTAAAGGGGGCTCCTACAATGAGCAGTTCTTC
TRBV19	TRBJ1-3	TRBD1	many	CASSPDRGRNTIYF	TGTGCCAGTAGTCCCGACAGGGGGAGAAACACCATATATTTT
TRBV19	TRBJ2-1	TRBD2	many	CASKVAGGPYNEQFF	TGTGCCAGTAAGGTAGCGGGAGGGCCGTACAATGAGCAGTTCTTC
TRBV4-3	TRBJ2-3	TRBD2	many	CASSQGTTSGGADTQYF	TGCGCCAGCAGCCAGGGAACGACTAGCGGGGGTGCAGATACGCAGTATTTT
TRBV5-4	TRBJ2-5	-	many	CASSFRGAETQYF	TGTGCCAGCAGCTTCCGGGGGGCGGAGACCCAGTACTTC
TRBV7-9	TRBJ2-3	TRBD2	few	CASSFSGRTDTQYF	TGTGCCAGCAGCTTTAGCGGGAGAACAGATACGCAGTATTTT
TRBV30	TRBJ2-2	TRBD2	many	CASSSRAGVQTGELFF	TGTGCCAGCAGTAGTAGGGCGGGAGTTCAGACCGGGGAGCTGTTTTTT
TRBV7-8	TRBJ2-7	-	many	CASSPPGGPYEQYF	TGTGCCAGCAGCCCCCCGGGGGGCCCCTACGAGCAGTACTTC
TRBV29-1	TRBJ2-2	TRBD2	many	CSVVGLAGVSGELFF	TGCAGCGTTGTAGGACTAGCGGGAGTTTCCGGGGAGCTGTTTTTT
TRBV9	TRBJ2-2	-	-	CASSVGGLASNTGELFF	TGTGCCAGCAGCGTAGGGGGTTTAGCGTCGAACACCGGGGAGCTGTTTTTT
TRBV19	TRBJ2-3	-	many	CASNLGLRTDTQYF	TGTGCCAGTAATTTGGGGCTCCGGACAGATACGCAGTATTTT
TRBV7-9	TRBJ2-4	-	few	CASSLGQGLAKNIQYF	TGTGCCAGCAGCTTGGGGCAGGGTCTAGCCAAAAACATTCAGTACTTC
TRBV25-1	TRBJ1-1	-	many	CASSAYQGGTEAFF	TGTGCCAGCAGTGCCTATCAGGGAGGCACTGAAGCTTTCTTT
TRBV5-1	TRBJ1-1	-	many	CASRQTGNTEAFF	TGCGCCAGCAGACAGACAGGGAACACTGAAGCTTTCTTT
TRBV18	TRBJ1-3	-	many	CASSPSQRAGNTIYF	TGTGCCAGCTCACCATCCCAGCGGGCCGGGAACACCATATATTTT
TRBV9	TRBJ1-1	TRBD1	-	CASSARQGASEAFF	TGTGCCAGCAGCGCACGACAGGGGGCATCTGAAGCTTTCTTT
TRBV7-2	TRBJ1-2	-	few	CASSSITGTLSYGYTF	TGTGCCAGCAGCTCGATAACAGGGACCCTATCCTATGGCTACACCTTC
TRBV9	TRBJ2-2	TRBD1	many	CASSVTMTGPFGGELFF	TGTGCCAGCAGCGTAACTATGACAGGGCCCTTCGGGGGGGAGCTGTTTTTT
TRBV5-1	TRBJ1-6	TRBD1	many	CASSRDRANSPLHF	TGCGCCAGCAGCCGGGACAGGGCAAATTCACCCCTCCACTTT
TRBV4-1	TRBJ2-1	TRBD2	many	CASSQDLQAGVYNEQFF	TGCGCCAGCAGCCAAGATCTGCAGGCGGGAGTTTACAATGAGCAGTTCTTC
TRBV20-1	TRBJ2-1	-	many	CSVSNEQFF	TGCAGTGTTTCTAATGAGCAGTTCTTC
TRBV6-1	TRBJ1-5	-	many	CASSETGDQPQHF	TGTGCCAGCAGTGAGACAGGCGATCAGCCCCAGCATTTT
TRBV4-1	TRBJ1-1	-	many	CASSQDLLRGSGFF	TGCGCCAGCAGCCAAGATCTACTGAGAGGGTCCGGTTTCTTT
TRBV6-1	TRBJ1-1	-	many	CASSGSGAVEAFF	TGTGCCAGCAGTGGGAGCGGCGCCGTTGAAGCTTTCTTT
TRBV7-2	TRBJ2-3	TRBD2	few	CASSSPMGGRAGSTDTQYF	TGTGCCAGCAGCTCTCCGATGGGCGGGAGGGCCGGTAGCACAGATACGCAGTATTTT
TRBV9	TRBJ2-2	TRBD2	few	CASSVVGTSGPNTGELFF	TGTGCCAGCAGCGTAGTAGGGACTAGCGGGCCGAACACCGGGGAGCTGTTTTTT